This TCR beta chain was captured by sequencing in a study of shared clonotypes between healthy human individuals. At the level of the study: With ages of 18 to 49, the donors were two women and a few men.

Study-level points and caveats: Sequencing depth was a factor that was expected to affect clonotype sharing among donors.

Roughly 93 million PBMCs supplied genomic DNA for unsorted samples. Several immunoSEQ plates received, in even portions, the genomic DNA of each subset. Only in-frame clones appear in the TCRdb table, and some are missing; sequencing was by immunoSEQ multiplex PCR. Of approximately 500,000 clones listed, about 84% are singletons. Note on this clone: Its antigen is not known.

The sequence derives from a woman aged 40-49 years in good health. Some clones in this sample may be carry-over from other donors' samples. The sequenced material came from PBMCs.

CDR3 bases: TGTGCCAGCAACAGGAAGAATGGCTACACCTTC. Residues: CASNRKNGYTF. The V and J genes are TRBV28 and TRBJ1-2, with D maybe TRBD1 (5 bases). The V end lost 7 bases, the J end lost 6 bases, and 9 bases lay between the germline ends. CDR1 is MDHEN and CDR2 is SYDVKM in the germline V gene. The CDR3 is 11 amino acids.